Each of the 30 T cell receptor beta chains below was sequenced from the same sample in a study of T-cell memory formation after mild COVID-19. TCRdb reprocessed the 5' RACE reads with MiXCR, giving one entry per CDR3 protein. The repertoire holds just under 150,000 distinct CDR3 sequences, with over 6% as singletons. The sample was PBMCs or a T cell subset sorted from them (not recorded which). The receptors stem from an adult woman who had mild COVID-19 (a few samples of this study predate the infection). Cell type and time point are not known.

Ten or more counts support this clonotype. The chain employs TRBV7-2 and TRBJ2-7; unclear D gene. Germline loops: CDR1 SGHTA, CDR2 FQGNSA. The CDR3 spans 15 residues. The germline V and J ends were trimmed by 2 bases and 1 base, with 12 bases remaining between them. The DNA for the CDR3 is TGTGCCAGCAGCTTATCGCCAGGTCCTTCCTACGAGCAGTACTTC. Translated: CASSLSPGPSYEQYF.

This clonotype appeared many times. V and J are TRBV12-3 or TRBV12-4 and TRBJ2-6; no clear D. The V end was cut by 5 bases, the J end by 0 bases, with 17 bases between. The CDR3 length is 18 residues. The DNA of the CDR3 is TGTGCCAGCAGTCCACGGACCCGTACCTCCTCTGGGGCCAACGTCCTGACTTTC. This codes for CASSPRTRTSSGANVLTF.

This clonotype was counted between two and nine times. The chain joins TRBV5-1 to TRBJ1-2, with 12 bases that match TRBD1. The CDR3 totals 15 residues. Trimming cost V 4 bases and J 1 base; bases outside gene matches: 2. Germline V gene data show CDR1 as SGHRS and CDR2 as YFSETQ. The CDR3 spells CASSGDRGLNYGYTF. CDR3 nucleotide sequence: TGCGCCAGCAGCGGGGACAGGGGGCTTAACTATGGCTACACCTTC.

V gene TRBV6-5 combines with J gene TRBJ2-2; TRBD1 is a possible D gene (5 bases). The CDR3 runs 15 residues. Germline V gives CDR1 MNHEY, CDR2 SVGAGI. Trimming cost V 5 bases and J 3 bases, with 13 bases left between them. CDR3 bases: TGTGCCAGCAGTGCCGACAGTCCTTACACCGGGGAGCTGTTTTTT. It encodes CASSADSPYTGELFF.

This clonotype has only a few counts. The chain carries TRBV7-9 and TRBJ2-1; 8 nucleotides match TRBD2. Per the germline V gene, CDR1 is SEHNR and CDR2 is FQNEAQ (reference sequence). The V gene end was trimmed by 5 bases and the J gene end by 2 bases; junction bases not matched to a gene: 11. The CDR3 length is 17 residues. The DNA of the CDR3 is TGTGCCAGCAGCCTGGGCATACTAGCGGAAACCTACAATGAGCAGTTCTTC. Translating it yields CASSLGILAETYNEQFF. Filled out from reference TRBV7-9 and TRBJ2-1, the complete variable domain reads DTGVSQNPRHKITKRGQNVTFRCDPISEHNRLYWYRQTLGQGPEFLTYFQNEAQLEKSRLLSDRFSAERPKGSFSTLEIQRTEQGDSAMYLCASSLGILAETYNEQFFGPGTRLTVL.

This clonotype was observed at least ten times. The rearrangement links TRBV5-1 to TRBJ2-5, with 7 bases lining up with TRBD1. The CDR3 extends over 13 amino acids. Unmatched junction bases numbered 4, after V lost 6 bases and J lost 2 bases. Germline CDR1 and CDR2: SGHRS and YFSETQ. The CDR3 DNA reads TGCGCCAGCAATCCGGGACAGCAAGAGACCCAGTACTTC. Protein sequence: CASNPGQQETQYF.

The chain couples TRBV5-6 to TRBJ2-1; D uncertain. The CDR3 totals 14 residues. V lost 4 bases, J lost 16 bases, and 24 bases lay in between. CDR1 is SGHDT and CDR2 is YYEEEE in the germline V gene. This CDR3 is CASSRPPAAVGLFF. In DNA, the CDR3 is TGTGCCAGCAGCCGACCGCCAGCTGCAGTCGGTTTATTCTTC.

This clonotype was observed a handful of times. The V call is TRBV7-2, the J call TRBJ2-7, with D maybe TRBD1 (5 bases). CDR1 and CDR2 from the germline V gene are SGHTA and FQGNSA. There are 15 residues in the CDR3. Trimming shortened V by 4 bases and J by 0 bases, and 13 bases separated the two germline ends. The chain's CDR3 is CASSSQGGTSYEQYF. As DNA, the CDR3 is TGTGCCAGCAGCTCCCAGGGTGGTACCTCCTACGAGCAGTACTTC.

The CDR3 nucleotides read TGCGCCAGCAGCCGGGACCAGAATGAAAAACTGTTTTTT. This encodes CASSRDQNEKLFF. The chain has TRBV4-1 and TRBJ1-4; D might be TRBD1 (5 bases). The CDR3 is 13 residues long. V was shortened by 4 bases and J by 5 bases, with 8 bases between the two germline ends. Germline loops: CDR1 MGHRA, CDR2 YSYEKL.

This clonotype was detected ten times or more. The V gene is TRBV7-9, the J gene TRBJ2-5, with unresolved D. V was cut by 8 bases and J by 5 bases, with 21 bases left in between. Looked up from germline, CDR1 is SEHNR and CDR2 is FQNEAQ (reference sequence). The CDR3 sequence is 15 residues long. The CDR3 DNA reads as TGTGCCAGCTATAGAACAGACCAGTTCCTGGAGACCCAGTACTTC. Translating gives CASYRTDQFLETQYF.

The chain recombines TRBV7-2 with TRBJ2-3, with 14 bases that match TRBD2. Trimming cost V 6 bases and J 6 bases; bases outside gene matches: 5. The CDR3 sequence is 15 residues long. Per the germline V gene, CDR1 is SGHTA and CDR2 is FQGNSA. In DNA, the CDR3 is TGTGCCAGCAGGACTAGCGGGGGGGCCTTTGATACGCAGTATTTT. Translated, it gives CASRTSGGAFDTQYF.

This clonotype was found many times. The CDR3 here is CATSSGRSLNEQFF. CDR3 coding DNA: TGTGCCACCAGTAGCGGGAGAAGTCTCAATGAGCAGTTCTTC. The chain has TRBV24-1 and TRBJ2-1; 8 nucleotides align to TRBD2. The CDR3 is 14 residues long. The germline V gene encodes CDR1 KGHDR and CDR2 SFDVKD. Trimming removed 6 bases from V and 6 bases from J; junction bases left unmatched: 6.

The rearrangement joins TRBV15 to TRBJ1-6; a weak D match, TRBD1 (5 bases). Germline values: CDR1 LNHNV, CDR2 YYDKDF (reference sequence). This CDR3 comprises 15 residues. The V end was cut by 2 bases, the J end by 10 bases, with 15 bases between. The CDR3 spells CATSRRPGGGSPLHF. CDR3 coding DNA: TGTGCCACCAGCAGACGCCCCGGGGGAGGATCACCCCTCCACTTT. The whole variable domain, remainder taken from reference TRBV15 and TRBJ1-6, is DAMVIQNPRYQVTQFGKPVTLSCSQTLNHNVMYWYQQKSSQAPKLLFHYYDKDFNNEADTPDNFQSRRPNTSFCFLDIRSPGLGDTAMYLCATSRRPGGGSPLHFGNGTRLTVT.

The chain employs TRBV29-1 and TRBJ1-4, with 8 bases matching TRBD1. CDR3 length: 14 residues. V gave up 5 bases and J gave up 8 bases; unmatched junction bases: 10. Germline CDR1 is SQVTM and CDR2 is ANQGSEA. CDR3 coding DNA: TGCAGCGTTCTCGGACAGGGTGGTGGGGAAAAACTGTTTTTT. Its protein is CSVLGQGGGEKLFF. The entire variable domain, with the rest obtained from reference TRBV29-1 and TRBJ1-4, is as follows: SAVISQKPSRDICQRGTSLTIQCQVDSQVTMMFWYRQQPGQSLTLIATANQGSEATYESGFVIDKFPISRPNLTFSTLTVSNMSPEDSSIYLCSVLGQGGGEKLFFGSGTQLSVL.

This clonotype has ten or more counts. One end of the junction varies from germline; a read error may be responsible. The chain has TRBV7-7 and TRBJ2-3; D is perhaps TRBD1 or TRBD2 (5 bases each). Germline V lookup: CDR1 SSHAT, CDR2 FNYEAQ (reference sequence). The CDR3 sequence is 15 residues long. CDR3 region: CASSKGTDRTDTQYF. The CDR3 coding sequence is TGTGCTAGCAGCAAAGGGACGGACCGCACAGATACGCAGTATTTT.

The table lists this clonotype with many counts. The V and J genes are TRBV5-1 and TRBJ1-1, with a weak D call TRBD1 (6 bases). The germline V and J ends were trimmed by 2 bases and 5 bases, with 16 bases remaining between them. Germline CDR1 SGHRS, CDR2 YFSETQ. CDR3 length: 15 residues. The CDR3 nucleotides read TGCGCCAGCAGCTTCCTCCGGGGGCAGGGGACTGAAGCTTTCTTT. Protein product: CASSFLRGQGTEAFF.

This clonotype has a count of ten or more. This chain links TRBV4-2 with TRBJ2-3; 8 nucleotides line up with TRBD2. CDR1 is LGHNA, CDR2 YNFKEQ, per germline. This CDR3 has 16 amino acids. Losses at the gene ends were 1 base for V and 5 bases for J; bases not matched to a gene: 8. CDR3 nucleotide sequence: TGTGCCAGCAGCCAAGTGGCGGGGGGAACAGGAGATACGCAGTATTTT. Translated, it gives CASSQVAGGTGDTQYF.

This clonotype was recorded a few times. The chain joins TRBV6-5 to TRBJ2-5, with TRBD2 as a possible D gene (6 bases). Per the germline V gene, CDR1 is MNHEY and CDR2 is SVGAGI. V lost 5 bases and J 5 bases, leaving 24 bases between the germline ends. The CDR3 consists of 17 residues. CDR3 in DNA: TGTGCCAGCAGTCCCTTACTGGAAAGGGGCGGAGGGGAGACCCAGTACTTC. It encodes CASSPLLERGGGETQYF.

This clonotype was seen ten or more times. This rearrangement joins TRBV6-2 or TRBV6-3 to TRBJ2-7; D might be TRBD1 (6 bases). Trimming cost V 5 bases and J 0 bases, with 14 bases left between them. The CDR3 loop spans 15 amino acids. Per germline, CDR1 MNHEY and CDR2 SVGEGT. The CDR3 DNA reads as TGTGCCAGCAGTGACAGGACCCGGAGCTCCTACGAGCAGTACTTC. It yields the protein CASSDRTRSSYEQYF.

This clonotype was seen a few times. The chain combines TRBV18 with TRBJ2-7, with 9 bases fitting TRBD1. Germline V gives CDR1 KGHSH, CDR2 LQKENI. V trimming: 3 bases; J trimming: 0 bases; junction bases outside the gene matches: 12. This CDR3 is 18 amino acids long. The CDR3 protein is CASSPPNAGTGLSYEQYF. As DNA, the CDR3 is TGTGCCAGCTCACCTCCCAACGCGGGGACAGGGCTCTCCTACGAGCAGTACTTC.

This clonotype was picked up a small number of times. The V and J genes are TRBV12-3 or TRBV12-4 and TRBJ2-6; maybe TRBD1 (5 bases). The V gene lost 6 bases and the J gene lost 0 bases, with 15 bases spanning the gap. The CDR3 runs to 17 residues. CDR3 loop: CASSPTAIFSGANVLTF. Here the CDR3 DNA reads TGTGCCAGCAGCCCGACAGCGATCTTCTCTGGGGCCAACGTCCTGACTTTC.

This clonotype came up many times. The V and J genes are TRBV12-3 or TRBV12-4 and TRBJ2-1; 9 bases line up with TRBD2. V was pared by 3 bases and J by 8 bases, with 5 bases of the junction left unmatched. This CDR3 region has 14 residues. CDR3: CASSFRIAGDEQFF. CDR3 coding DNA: TGTGCCAGCAGTTTCAGGATAGCGGGAGATGAGCAGTTCTTC.

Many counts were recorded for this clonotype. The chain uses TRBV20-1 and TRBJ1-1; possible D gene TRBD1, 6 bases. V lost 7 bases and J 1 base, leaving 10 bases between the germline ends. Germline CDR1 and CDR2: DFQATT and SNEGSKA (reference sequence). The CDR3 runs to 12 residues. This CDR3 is CSVSGQNTEAFF. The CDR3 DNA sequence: TGCAGTGTTTCGGGACAGAACACTGAAGCTTTCTTT.

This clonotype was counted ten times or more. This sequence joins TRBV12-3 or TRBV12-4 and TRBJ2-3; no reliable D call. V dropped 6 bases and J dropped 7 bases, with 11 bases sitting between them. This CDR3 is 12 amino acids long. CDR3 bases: TGTGCCAGCAGCGCGAGATCGAATACGCAGTATTTT. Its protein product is CASSARSNTQYF.

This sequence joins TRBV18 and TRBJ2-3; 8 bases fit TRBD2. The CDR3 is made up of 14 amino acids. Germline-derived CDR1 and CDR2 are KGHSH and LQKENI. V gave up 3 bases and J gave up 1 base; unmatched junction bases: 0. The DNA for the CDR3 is TGTGCCAGCTCACCGGGACTAGGCACAGATACGCAGTATTTT. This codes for CASSPGLGTDTQYF.

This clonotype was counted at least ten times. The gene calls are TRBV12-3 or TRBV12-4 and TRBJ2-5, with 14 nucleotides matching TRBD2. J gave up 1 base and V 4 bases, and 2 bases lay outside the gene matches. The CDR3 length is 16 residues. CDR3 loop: CASSSGLAGGQETQYF. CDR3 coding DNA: TGTGCCAGCAGTTCCGGACTAGCGGGGGGCCAAGAGACCCAGTACTTC.

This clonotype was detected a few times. CDR3 residues: CASSLTTVNGYTF. CDR3 coding DNA: TGTGCCAGCAGCCTGACTACAGTGAATGGCTACACCTTC. The chain employs TRBV6-5 and TRBJ1-2; D not certain. With 6 bases removed from V and 6 bases from J, the gap between germline ends came to 14 bases. The CDR3 totals 13 residues. Germline lookup yields CDR1 MNHEY and CDR2 SVGAGI.

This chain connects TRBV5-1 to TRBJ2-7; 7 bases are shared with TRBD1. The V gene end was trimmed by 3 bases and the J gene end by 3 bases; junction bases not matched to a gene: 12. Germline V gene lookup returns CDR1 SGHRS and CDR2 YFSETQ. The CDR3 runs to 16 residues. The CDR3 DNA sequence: TGCGCCAGCAGCTACACCCGACAGGGCTCTCTCTACGAGCAGTACTTC. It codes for CASSYTRQGSLYEQYF.

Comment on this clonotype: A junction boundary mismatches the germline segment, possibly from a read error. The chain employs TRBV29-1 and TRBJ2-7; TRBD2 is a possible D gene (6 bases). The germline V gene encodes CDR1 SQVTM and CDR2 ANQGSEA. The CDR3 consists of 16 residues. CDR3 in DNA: TGCAGGGTTGACCCGGGGACTGATCATAGCTCCTACGAGCAGTACTTC. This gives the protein CRVDPGTDHSSYEQYF.

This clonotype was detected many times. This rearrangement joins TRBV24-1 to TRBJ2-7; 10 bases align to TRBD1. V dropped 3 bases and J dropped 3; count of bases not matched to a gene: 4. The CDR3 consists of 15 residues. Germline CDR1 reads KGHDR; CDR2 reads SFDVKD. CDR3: CATSDPRTGGYEQYF. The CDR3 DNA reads TGTGCCACCAGTGATCCCCGGACAGGGGGCTACGAGCAGTACTTC.